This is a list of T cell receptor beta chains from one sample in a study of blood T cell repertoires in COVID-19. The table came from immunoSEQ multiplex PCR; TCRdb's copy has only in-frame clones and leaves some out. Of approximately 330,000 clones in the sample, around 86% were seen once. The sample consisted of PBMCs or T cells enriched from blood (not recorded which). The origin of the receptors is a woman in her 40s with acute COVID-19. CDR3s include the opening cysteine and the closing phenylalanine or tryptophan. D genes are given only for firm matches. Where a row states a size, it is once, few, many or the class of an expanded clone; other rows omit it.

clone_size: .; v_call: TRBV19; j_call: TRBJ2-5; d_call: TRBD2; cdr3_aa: CASSRTSGTNNQYQETQYF; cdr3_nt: TGTGCCAGTAGCCGTACTAGCGGGACCAACAACCAGTACCAAGAGACCCAGTACTTC
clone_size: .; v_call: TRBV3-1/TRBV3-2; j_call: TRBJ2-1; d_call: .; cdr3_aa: CASSPRKGWDGEQFF; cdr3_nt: TGTGCCAGCAGCCCCCGAAAGGGGTGGGATGGTGAGCAGTTCTTC
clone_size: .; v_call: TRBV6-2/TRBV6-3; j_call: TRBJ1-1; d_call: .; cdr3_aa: CASSYTAENTEAFF; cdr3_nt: TGTGCCAGCAGTTACACAGCCGAGAACACTGAAGCTTTCTTT
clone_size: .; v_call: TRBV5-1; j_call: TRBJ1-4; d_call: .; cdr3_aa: CASSLGHSVGEKLFF; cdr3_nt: TGCGCCAGCAGCTTGGGACACTCCGTGGGTGAAAAACTGTTTTTT
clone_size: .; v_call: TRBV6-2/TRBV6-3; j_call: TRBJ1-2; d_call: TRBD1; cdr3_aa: CASRLQGPNYGYTF; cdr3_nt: TGTGCCAGCCGTTTACAGGGGCCTAACTATGGCTACACCTTC
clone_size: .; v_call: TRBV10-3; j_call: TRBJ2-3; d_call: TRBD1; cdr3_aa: CAISEGQASTDTQYF; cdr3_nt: TGTGCCATCAGCGAAGGACAGGCTAGCACAGATACGCAGTATTTT
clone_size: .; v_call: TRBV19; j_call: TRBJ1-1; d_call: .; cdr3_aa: CASSIGGMTEAFF; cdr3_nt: TGTGCCAGTAGTATAGGGGGCATGACTGAAGCTTTCTTT
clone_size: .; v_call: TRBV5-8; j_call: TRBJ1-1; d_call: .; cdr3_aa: CASSSRVNTEAFF; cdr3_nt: TGTGCCAGCAGCTCCAGGGTTAACACTGAAGCTTTCTTT
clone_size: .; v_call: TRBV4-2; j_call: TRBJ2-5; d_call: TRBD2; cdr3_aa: CASSQDLIAGKETQYF; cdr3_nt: TGTGCCAGCAGCCAAGATTTGATAGCGGGAAAAGAGACCCAGTACTTC
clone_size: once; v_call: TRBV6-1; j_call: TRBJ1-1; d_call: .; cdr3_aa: CASSERGYTEAFF; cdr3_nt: TGTGCCAGCAGTGAAAGGGGTTACACTGAAGCTTTCTTT
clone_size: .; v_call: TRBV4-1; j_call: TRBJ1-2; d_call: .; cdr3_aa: CASSQQENYGYTF; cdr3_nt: TGCGCCAGCAGCCAACAAGAGAACTATGGCTACACCTTC
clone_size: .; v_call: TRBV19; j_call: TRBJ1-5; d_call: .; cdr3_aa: CASSILNQPQHF; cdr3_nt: TGTGCCAGTAGTATCCTCAATCAGCCCCAGCATTTT
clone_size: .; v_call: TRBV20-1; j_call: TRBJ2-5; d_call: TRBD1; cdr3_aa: CSASDRVETQYF; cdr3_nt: TGCAGTGCTAGTGACAGGGTGGAGACCCAGTACTTC
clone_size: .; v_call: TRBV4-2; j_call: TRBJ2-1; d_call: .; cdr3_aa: CASSQGVGGSNEQFF; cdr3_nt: TGTGCCAGCAGCCAAGGTGTCGGGGGTTCCAATGAGCAGTTCTTC
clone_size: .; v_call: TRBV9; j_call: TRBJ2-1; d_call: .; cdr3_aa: CASSPDPSQREQFF; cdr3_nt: TGTGCCAGCAGCCCAGACCCTAGTCAGCGTGAGCAGTTCTTC
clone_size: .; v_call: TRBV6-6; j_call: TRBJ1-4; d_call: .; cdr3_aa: CASNTGWGKLFF; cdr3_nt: TGTGCCAGCAATACAGGGTGGGGAAAACTGTTTTTT
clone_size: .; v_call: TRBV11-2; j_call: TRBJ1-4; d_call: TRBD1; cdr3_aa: CASSLYGRGNEKLFF; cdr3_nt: TGTGCCAGCAGCTTATACGGCAGGGGGAATGAAAAACTGTTTTTT
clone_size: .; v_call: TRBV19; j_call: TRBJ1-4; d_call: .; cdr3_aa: CASSRQTVPNEKLFF; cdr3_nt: TGTGCCAGTAGTAGACAGACAGTCCCTAATGAAAAACTGTTTTTT
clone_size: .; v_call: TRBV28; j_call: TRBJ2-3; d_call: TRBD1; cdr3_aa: CASGKPGTGGKDTQYF; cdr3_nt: TGTGCCAGCGGGAAGCCCGGGACAGGGGGCAAAGATACGCAGTATTTT
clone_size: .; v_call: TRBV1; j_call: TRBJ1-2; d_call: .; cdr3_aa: CTSSFSGQGASGYTF; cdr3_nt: TGCACCAGCAGCTTTTCGGGACAGGGGGCGTCCGGCTACACCTTC
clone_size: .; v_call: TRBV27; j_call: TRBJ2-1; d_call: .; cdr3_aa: CARLVISYNEQFF; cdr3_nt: TGTGCCAGACTAGTGATCTCCTACAATGAGCAGTTCTTC
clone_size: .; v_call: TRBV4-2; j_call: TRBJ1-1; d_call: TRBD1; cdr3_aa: CASSQEKSSGTEKAFF; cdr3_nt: TGTGCCAGCAGCCAAGAAAAATCATCCGGGACAGAGAAAGCTTTCTTT